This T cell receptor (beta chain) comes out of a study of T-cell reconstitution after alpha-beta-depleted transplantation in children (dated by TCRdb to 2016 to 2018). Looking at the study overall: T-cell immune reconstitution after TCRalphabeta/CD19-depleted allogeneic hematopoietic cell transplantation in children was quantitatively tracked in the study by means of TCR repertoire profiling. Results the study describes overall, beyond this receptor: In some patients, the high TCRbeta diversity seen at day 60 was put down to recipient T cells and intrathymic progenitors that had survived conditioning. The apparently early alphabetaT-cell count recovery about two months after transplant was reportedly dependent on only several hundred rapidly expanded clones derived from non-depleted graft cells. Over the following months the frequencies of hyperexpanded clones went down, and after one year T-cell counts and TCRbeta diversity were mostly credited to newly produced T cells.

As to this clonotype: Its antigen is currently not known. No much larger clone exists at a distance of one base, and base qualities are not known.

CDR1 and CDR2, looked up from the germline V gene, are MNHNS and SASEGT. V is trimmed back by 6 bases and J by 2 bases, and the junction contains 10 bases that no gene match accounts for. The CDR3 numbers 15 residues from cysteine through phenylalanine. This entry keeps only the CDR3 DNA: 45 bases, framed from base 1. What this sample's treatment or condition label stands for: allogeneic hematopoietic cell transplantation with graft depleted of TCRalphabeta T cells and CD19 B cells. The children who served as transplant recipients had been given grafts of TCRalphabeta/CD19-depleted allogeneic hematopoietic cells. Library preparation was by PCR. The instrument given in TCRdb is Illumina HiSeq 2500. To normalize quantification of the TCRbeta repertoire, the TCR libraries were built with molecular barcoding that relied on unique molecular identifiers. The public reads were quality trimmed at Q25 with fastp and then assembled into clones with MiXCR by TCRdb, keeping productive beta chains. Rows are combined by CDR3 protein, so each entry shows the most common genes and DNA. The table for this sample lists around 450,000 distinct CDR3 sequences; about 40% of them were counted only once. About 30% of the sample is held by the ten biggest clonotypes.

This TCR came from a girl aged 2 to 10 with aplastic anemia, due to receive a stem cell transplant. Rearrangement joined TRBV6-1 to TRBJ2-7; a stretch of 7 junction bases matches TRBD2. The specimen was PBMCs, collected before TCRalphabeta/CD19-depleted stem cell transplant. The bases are TGTGCCAGCAGCCGTGCCGCGGGGGACCCCTACGAGCAGTACTTC. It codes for CASSRAAGDPYEQYF.